The 7 T cell receptor beta chains given below trace back to one sample, sequenced in a study of blood T cell repertoires in COVID-19. Measured with immunoSEQ multiplex PCR; TCRdb has only the in-frame clones, and not every one. The table has roughly 170,000 clones, approximately 77% seen once. Material for sequencing was PBMCs or T cells enriched from blood (not recorded which). These receptors were collected from a man between 60 and 70 years old who had recovered from COVID-19.

The V gene is TRBV4-1, the J gene TRBJ2-2; 8 bases are a match to TRBD1. CDR1 and CDR2 from the germline V gene are MGHRA and YSYEKL. The CDR3 is 15 amino acids. V was clipped by 3 bases and J by 2 bases; unmatched bases: 2. CDR3 region: CASSQDRANTGELFF. CDR3 sequence (DNA): TGCGCCAGCAGCCAGGACAGGGCAAACACCGGGGAGCTGTTTTTT.

This chain connects TRBV13 to TRBJ1-2; 7 bases align to TRBD1. The length of the CDR3 is 16 residues. Germline CDR1 reads PRHDT; CDR2 reads FYEKMQ (reference sequence). V shed 0 bases and J 7 bases; nucleotides not matched to a gene: 11. CDR3 bases: TGTGCCAGCAGCTTAGGCCAGGGCAGGGGGAAGGGTGGCTACACCTTC. As protein: CASSLGQGRGKGGYTF.

The rearrangement uses TRBV25-1 and TRBJ2-1; TRBD2 matches 15 bases. V lost 6 bases, J lost 10 bases, and 7 bases stayed unmatched. The germline V gene has CDR1 MGHDK and CDR2 SYGVNS. CDR3 length: 15 residues. CDR3 loop: CASSPRGLAGGEQFF. In DNA form, the CDR3 reads TGTGCCAGCAGCCCGCGCGGACTAGCGGGAGGGGAGCAGTTCTTC.

This chain uses TRBV5-8 with TRBJ1-5; TRBD1 is a possible D gene (6 bases). Germline V CDR1 and CDR2: SGHTS, YDEGEE. Trimming took off 0 bases at V and 5 bases at J, with 9 bases between the two ends. The CDR3 is made up of 14 amino acids. CDR3 nucleotides: TGTGCCAGCAGCTTGGCGCCAGGGGATCAGCCCCAGCATTTT. The encoded protein is CASSLAPGDQPQHF.

This chain joins TRBV28 and TRBJ2-7; TRBD1 matches 10 bases. The CDR3 is 17 amino acids. The ends lost 2 bases at V and 0 bases at J; junction bases unmatched: 7. Germline CDR1 reads MDHEN; CDR2 reads SYDVKM. The CDR3 spells CASSLPRTGGSSYEQYF. DNA for the CDR3: TGTGCCAGCAGTTTACCCCGGACAGGGGGGAGCTCCTACGAGCAGTACTTC. Complete variable domain (other parts from reference TRBV28 and TRBJ2-7): DVKVTQSSRYLVKRTGEKVFLECVQDMDHENMFWYRQDPGLGLRLIYFSYDVKMKEKGDIPEGYSVSREKKERFSLILESASTNQTSMYLCASSLPRTGGSSYEQYFGPGTRLTVT.

This clone was picked up a small number of times. This chain connects TRBV7-2 to TRBJ2-2, with TRBD1 identical over 7 bases. The CDR3 loop spans 16 amino acids. Germline assignment: CDR1 SGHTA and CDR2 FQGNSA. Germline trimming cut 5 bases from V and 3 bases from J; bases unmatched to any gene: 9. Written as DNA, the CDR3 is TGTGCCAGCAGCGAACCGGACAGGAGAGACACCGGGGAGCTGTTTTTT. This sequence encodes CASSEPDRRDTGELFF.

Turning to this clone: At one of its ends the junction is not consistent with the germline gene, which may arise from a read error. V gene TRBV3-1 (or the pseudogene TRBV3-2) combines with J gene TRBJ2-1, with 9 bases aligning to TRBD2. Per germline, CDR1 LGHDT and CDR2 YNNKEL (reference sequence). This CDR3 comprises 17 residues. In DNA form, the CDR3 reads TGTGCCAGCAGCCAAGTTCTAGCGGGATCCTCCTCCAATGAGCAGTTCTTC. This codes for CASSQVLAGSSSNEQFF.